This TCR beta chain is drawn from a study of OX40 agonist ivuxolimab in advanced cancers. The study in broad terms: Ivuxolimab was an agonistic, fully human IgG2 monoclonal antibody directed against OX40 (CD134), a costimulatory receptor. Patients were allowed to have had prior anti-PD-1, anti-PD-L1 or anti-CTLA-4 therapy, and 30% to 50% of the dose-escalation patients had previously received checkpoint inhibitors. Of the approximately 50 dose-escalation patients, hepatocellular carcinoma was present in about 19, melanoma in approximately 15, renal cell carcinoma in 9 and head and neck cancer in 9. In the dose-escalation cohort, 75% to 90% of patients were male, and the mean age was 60 years with a range of roughly 20 to 85. Partial responses occurred in three dose-escalation patients: two with cutaneous melanoma and one with hepatocellular carcinoma. Peripheral TCRbeta sequencing was intended to test whether TCR sequence diversity was altered and clonal T-cell expansion was caused by ivuxolimab. The paper covers the monotherapy dose-escalation part of the phase I ivuxolimab trial, which included N ≈ 50 patients. Intravenous ivuxolimab was administered to patients every 2 weeks at six dose levels: 0.01, 0.1, 0.3, 1.5, 3 and 10 mg/kg. General findings and caveats noted by the study authors: Clonal expansion of both CD4+ and CD8+ blood T cells was observed from baseline to week 6 at doses 0.1 to 3.0 mg/kg. Partial responders in the 0.1-3.0 mg/kg groups had among the lowest normalized peripheral clonal expansion, especially among CD8+ T cells. Low levels of normalized T-cell clonal expansion were also seen in some patients who did not respond. Which antigens the clonally expanded peripheral T cells were specific for was not determined. After ivuxolimab, more expanded clones were found on average in CD8+ T cells than in CD4+ T cells.

Patients with autoimmune disease history or receiving systemic immunosuppression were excluded from the trial. Peripheral blood for TCR sequencing was collected from all dose cohorts at baseline, on cycle 4 day 1, and on cycle 7 day 1. The samples were drawn from a first-in-human, open-label, multicenter phase I dose-escalation trial of ivuxolimab. Adults with locally advanced or metastatic head and neck squamous cell, hepatocellular, melanoma or renal cell carcinoma were enrolled in the trial. Before TCR sequencing, CD4+ T cells and CD8+ T cells were sorted from peripheral blood as separate populations. On this clone itself: It has no known antigen specificity. No quality values exist for individual bases; no much larger clone is one base distant.

To sequence the TCRbeta CDR3 region, genomic DNA was isolated from the sorted cells. The immunoSEQ Assay was used to sequence the TCRbeta CDR3 regions. This is the immuneACCESS table as TCRdb keeps it, with only in-frame sequences that have V and J called. A part of the clones is gone; compared with another copy, unresolved V genes explain less than half, and the rest is unexplained. The sample table lists tens of thousands of clones, about 81% of them with a count of one. The ten largest account for 0.4% to 0.45% of the sample. The clonotype comes from an adult with an advanced solid tumor such as melanoma, head and neck, liver or kidney cancer. The starting material was CD4+ or CD8+ T cells sorted from blood, obtained in a trial of the OX40 agonist ivuxolimab.

The CDR3 has the sequence CSVGTGGAGYTF. The DNA sequence is TGCAGCGTGGGCACAGGGGGCGCGGGCTACACCTTC. Recombination linked TRBV29-1 to TRBJ1-2; 9 central bases correspond to TRBD1. For this chain, trimming is 6 bases at the V end and 8 bases at the J end, and the number of junction bases without a gene match is 7. The CDR3, cysteine through phenylalanine, is 12 amino acids long. The retained sequence is limited to the CDR3, 36 bases, with the frame set at the first base. As encoded in the germline V gene, CDR1 is SQVTM while CDR2 is ANQGSEA. The variable domain in full, with residues beyond the CDR3 obtained from the reference TRBV29-1 and TRBJ1-2 genes, is SAVISQKPSRDICQRGTSLTIQCQVDSQVTMMFWYRQQPGQSLTLIATANQGSEATYESGFVIDKFPISRPNLTFSTLTVSNMSPEDSSIYLCSVGTGGAGYTFGSGTRLTVV.